This T cell receptor beta chain derives from a study of cytomegalovirus exposure and HLA in healthy donors. General study results and limits: Presence/absence analyses assumed roughly uniform sequencing depth across donors, which may not hold. More clonal expansion characterized HLA-associated TCR beta chains than equally common others in a later analysis. TCR beta V segments were, for the most part, productive about 87% or about 30% of the time in an earlier analysis. Later analysis showed TCR association rates varying by HLA locus, highest for DRB1 and lowest for HLA-C.

Germline CDR1 is MNHNS and CDR2 is SASEGT. The CDR3 is 14 residues long. Between the trimmed V and J ends, which lost 5 bases and 2 bases, there was a span of 12 bases. Of note for this clone: The antigen is unknown.

Use of 60 Vbeta and 13 Jbeta primers characterized the PCR. Using immunoSEQ multiplex PCR, the repertoire was profiled, and TCRdb retains in-frame clones only, with some absent. The sample has some 87,000 clones, around 77% seen once. The chain is built from TRBV6-1 and TRBJ1-2; no clear D gene. The sequencing input was PBMCs. The origin of this receptor is a man aged 45-60 years in good health and CMV-seropositive. CDR3 nucleotides: TGTGCCAGCAGTTCTAGGACTGGAAACTATGGCTACACCTTC. Translation: CASSSRTGNYGYTF.